Below are 17 T cell receptor beta chains sequenced from a single sample in a study of read filtering for tumor transcriptome and immune sequencing. The library was built from around 400 ng RNA with molecular barcoded adaptors for alpha/delta and beta/gamma chains. TCRdb re-analysed the reads in MiXCR, keeping a single row per CDR3 protein. The data contain about 19,000 distinct CDR3 sequences, around 20% of them seen just once; the ten biggest clones take up less than 25%. Material for sequencing was a population of CD138-negative cells sorted from bone marrow. All receptors come from a donor at least 40 years old with multiple myeloma.

This clonotype was seen repeatedly, ten times or more. The chain combines TRBV20-1 with TRBJ2-7, with D possibly matching TRBD2 (5 bases). This CDR3 comprises 14 residues. V was shortened by 4 bases and J by 4 bases, with 17 bases between the two germline ends. Germline V gives CDR1 DFQATT, CDR2 SNEGSKA (reference sequence). Written as DNA, the CDR3 is TGCAGTGCTAATACCCCAACTAGGGATTACGAGCAGTACTTC. Amino acid sequence: CSANTPTRDYEQYF.

As for this clonotype: This may arise from a read error, as a much more abundant clone is one base away. This CDR3 fails to terminate in the conserved phenylalanine or tryptophan, so it likely reflects a read error. The rearrangement links TRBV5-1 to TRBJ1-1; no clear D gene. The CDR3 extends over 14 amino acids. Germline CDR1 and CDR2: SGHRS and YFSETQ. V was pared by 0 bases and J by 0 bases, with 6 bases between. The CDR3: CASSLGWMNTEAFS. In nucleotides, the CDR3 is TGCGCCAGCAGCTTGGGGTGGATGAACACTGAAGCTTTCTCT.

This clonotype came up many times. V is TRBV18 and J is TRBJ2-1; D remains ambiguous. The CDR3 contains 12 residues. The V end lost 3 bases, the J end lost 5 bases, and 5 bases lay between the germline ends. Per germline, CDR1 KGHSH and CDR2 LQKENI. The CDR3 DNA reads TGTGCCAGCTCACCCAATAACAATGAGCAGTTCTTC. It specifies CASSPNNNEQFF.

Comment on this clonotype: This sequence may be a read error, since a much larger clone differs from it by one base. CDR3 in amino acids: CAISGSSVTQYF. The CDR3 DNA follows: TGTGCCATCAGTGGAAGCTCAGTTACGCAGTATTTT. The chain is built from TRBV10-3 and TRBJ2-3; D gene unclear. This CDR3 spans 12 amino acids. Trimming took off 4 bases at V and 8 bases at J, with 10 bases between the two ends. Germline CDR1 is ENHRY and CDR2 is SYGVKD.

This clonotype was seen ten or more times. The chain links TRBV28 to TRBJ2-7, with TRBD1 as a possible D gene (5 bases). The germline V and J ends were trimmed by 6 bases and 4 bases, with 25 bases remaining between them. CDR3 length equals 17 residues. CDR1 is MDHEN, CDR2 SYDVKM, per germline. The CDR3 coding sequence is TGTGCCAGCAGCCCAACCCGCGCGACAGTATTTAGATACGAGCAGTACTTC. Its protein is CASSPTRATVFRYEQYF.

In the case of this clonotype: Its ends do not fully match the called genes, so a read error is possible. The rearrangement joins TRBV2 to TRBJ1-4, with D tentatively TRBD1 (5 bases). Looked up from germline, CDR1 is SNHLY and CDR2 is FYNNEI. The CDR3 totals 14 residues. CDR3 residues: CASRRGTGNERLFF. DNA of the CDR3: TGTGCCAGCAGGCGAGGGACGGGAAATGAAAGACTGTTTTTC.

This clonotype is medium-sized by share. The chain joins TRBV7-2 to TRBJ2-3; 8 nucleotides align to TRBD2. The CDR3 is 16 residues long. CDR1 is SGHTA and CDR2 is FQGNSA in the germline V gene. V lost 5 bases to trimming and J lost 2 bases; unmatched junction nucleotides: 9. The CDR3 spells CASSPTSGTLTDTQYF. The CDR3 DNA follows: TGTGCCAGCAGCCCTACTAGCGGCACACTCACAGATACGCAGTATTTT.

This clonotype was observed a few times. The chain couples TRBV7-9 to TRBJ2-5, with 7 nucleotides matching TRBD2. V lost 10 bases to trimming and J lost 4 bases; unmatched junction nucleotides: 9. The germline V gene has CDR1 SEHNR and CDR2 FQNEAQ (reference sequence). The CDR3 contains 13 residues. The CDR3 sequence: CATHGEGGETQYF. The CDR3 region has the DNA TGTGCCACCCACGGGGAGGGAGGAGAGACCCAGTACTTC. The full variable domain, rest sourced from reference TRBV7-9 and TRBJ2-5, is DTGVSQNPRHKITKRGQNVTFRCDPISEHNRLYWYRQTLGQGPEFLTYFQNEAQLEKSRLLSDRFSAERPKGSFSTLEIQRTEQGDSAMYLCATHGEGGETQYFGPGTRLLVL.

This clonotype showed up many times. For the CDR3, the DNA is TGTGCCTGGAGTTTTGGGGTCGGTGGCTACACCTTC. Translation gives CAWSFGVGGYTF. V usage is TRBV30 and J usage is TRBJ1-2; D gene ambiguous. The V gene lost 2 bases and the J gene lost 7 bases, with 11 bases spanning the gap. The CDR3 runs to 12 residues. Germline lookup yields CDR1 GTSNPN and CDR2 SVGIG (reference sequence). The full variable domain, with the rest looked up from reference TRBV30 and TRBJ1-2, is SQTIHQWPATLVQPVGSPLSLECTVEGTSNPNLYWYRQAAGRGLQLLFYSVGIGQISSEVPQNLSASRPQDRQFILSSKKLLLSDSGFYLCAWSFGVGGYTFGSGTRLTVV.

The table lists this clonotype with a few counts. V gene TRBV6-1 combines with J gene TRBJ1-5; D remains unclear. Trimming took off 7 bases at V and 5 bases at J, with 18 bases between the two ends. Germline V gene data show CDR1 as MNHNS and CDR2 as SASEGT. The CDR3 sequence is 15 residues long. As DNA, the CDR3 is TGTGCCAGCACCGGGGATTTCAGCTCTCATCAGCCCCAGCATTTT. This sequence encodes CASTGDFSSHQPQHF.

On this clonotype: Only one base separates this from a far larger clonotype, so it likely reflects a read error. The gene calls are TRBV7-9 and TRBJ1-1; no definite D call. Germline V CDR1 and CDR2: SEHNR, FQNEAQ (reference sequence). Trimming shortened V by 4 bases and J by 1 base, and 7 bases separated the two germline ends. This CDR3 has 13 residues. The CDR3 region has the DNA TGTGCCAGCAGCTCAGTCTGGAACACTGAAGCTTTCTTT. It yields the protein CASSSVWNTEAFF.

About this clonotype: A read error is likely here: a far larger clone is one base away. The V gene is TRBV5-8, the J gene TRBJ2-5; 14 bases align to TRBD2. This CDR3 comprises 19 residues. The V gene's germline CDR1 is SGHTS and CDR2 YDEGEE. The CDR3 region is CARSSPVTSGRGYQETQYF. The CDR3 DNA is TGTGCCAGAAGCTCTCCTGTGACTAGCGGGAGGGGGTACCAAGAGACCCAGTACTTC.

This clonotype is medium-sized in the sample. This chain links TRBV6-1 with TRBJ1-1; a possible D gene is TRBD1 (5 bases). The CDR3 is 17 residues long. Germline V lookup: CDR1 MNHNS, CDR2 SASEGT. V was pared by 5 bases and J by 1 base, with 20 bases between. CDR3 coding DNA: TGTGCCAGCAGTTTTTTCCCCTCGGGGCAGGGGAACACTGAAGCTTTCTTT. This codes for CASSFFPSGQGNTEAFF.

This chain connects TRBV29-1 to TRBJ2-1; D not certain. From germline, CDR1 is SQVTM and CDR2 ANQGSEA. The CDR3 extends over 13 amino acids. CDR3 coding DNA: TGCGGTGTTGAAGAACAAGAGTACAATGAGCAGTTCTTC. Protein sequence: CGVEEQEYNEQFF.

This chain uses TRBV4-3 with TRBJ2-3; D ambiguous. Germline V gene lookup returns CDR1 LGHNA and CDR2 YSLEER. The CDR3 is 16 residues long. V was clipped by 4 bases and J by 1 base, with 15 bases between them. CDR3 loop: CASSREAVGGTDTQYF. The CDR3 nucleotides are TGCGCCAGCAGCCGAGAGGCGGTCGGAGGCACAGATACGCAGTATTTT.

This clonotype was observed many times. The chain joins TRBV28 to TRBJ2-7; D is unclear. The CDR3 is 11 amino acids. V shed 8 bases and J shed 3 bases, with 8 bases lying between them. The germline V gene has CDR1 MDHEN and CDR2 SYDVKM. CDR3 loop: CASGYYYEQYF. CDR3 coding DNA: TGTGCCAGCGGTTACTACTACGAGCAGTACTTC.

Details on this clonotype: Being one base from a much bigger clone, this may be a read error. The CDR3 does not close with the conserved phenylalanine or tryptophan, likely indicating a read error. This chain uses TRBV29-1 with TRBJ2-1, with a possible D match to TRBD2 (5 bases). This CDR3 contains 12 residues. From germline, CDR1 is SQVTM and CDR2 ANQGSEA. V lost 2 bases and J lost 8, with 10 bases in between. The CDR3 reads CSVEQLADEQFL. The DNA for the CDR3 is TGCAGCGTTGAACAGCTAGCCGATGAGCAGTTCCTC.